This TCR beta chain was identified during a study of blood T cell repertoires in COVID-19. Study as a whole: T cells, B-cell-depleted T cells, or PBMCs provided the cDNA or gDNA that served as material.

CDR1 and CDR2 (germline): SGHTS, YDEGEE. J was trimmed by 9 bases and V by 4 bases; bases with no gene match: 13. This CDR3 is 17 amino acids long. This clone was seen only once. Repertoires were generated with immunoSEQ multiplex PCR, while TCRdb's copy carries only in-frame clones and drops some. The sample lists about 120,000 clones, 82% occurring once. The sequence was collected from a woman in her seventies with acute or convalescent COVID-19. Sequenced input: peripheral blood. This chain connects TRBV5-8 to TRBJ2-1, with TRBD2 matching 13 bases. This CDR3 is CASSTRLTSGGALEQFF. The CDR3 nucleotides read TGTGCCAGCAGCACGCGGCTTACTAGCGGGGGGGCCCTTGAGCAGTTCTTC. The whole variable domain, remainder taken from reference TRBV5-8 and TRBJ2-1, is EAGVTQSPTHLIKTRGQQATLRCSPISGHTSVYWYQQALGLGLQFLLWYDEGEERNRGNFPPRFSGRQFPNYSSELNVNALELEDSALYLCASSTRLTSGGALEQFFGPGTRLTVL.